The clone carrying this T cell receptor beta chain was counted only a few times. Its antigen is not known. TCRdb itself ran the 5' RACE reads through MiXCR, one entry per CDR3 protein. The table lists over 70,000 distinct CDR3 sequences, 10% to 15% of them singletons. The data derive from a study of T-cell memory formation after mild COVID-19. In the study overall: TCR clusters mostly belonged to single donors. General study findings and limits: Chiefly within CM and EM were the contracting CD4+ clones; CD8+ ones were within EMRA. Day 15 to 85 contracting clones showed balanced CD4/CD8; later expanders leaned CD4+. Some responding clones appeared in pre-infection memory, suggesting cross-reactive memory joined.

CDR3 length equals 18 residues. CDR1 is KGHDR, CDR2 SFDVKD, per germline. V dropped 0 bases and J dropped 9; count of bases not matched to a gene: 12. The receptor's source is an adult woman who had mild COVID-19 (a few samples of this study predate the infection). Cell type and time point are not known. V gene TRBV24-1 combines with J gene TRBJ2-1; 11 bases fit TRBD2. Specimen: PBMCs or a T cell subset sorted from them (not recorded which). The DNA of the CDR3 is TGTGCCACCAGTGATTTGAGAACTAGCGGGAGAGCATTTAGTGAGCAGTTCTTC. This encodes CATSDLRTSGRAFSEQFF.